Following are 22 T cell receptor beta chains from one sample sequenced in a study of monozygotic twins with inflammatory bowel disease. TCRdb processed the 5' RACE reads again and assigns one entry to each CDR3 protein, with no DNA. The clone table shows approximately 210,000 distinct CDR3 sequences, with the ten largest holding 7.7%. Sequenced material: blood. All receptors come from a human donor with ulcerative colitis or Crohn's disease, or a healthy co-twin of an affected twin (not recorded which).

This chain joins TRBV4-3 and TRBJ2-2. This CDR3 is 12 amino acids long. The germline CDR1 and CDR2 sequences are LGHNA and YSLEER. The CDR3 is CASSQPTGELFF.

This chain connects TRBV20-1 to TRBJ1-1; TCRdb names TRBD1, which stays unverified in the absence of DNA. Per the germline V gene, CDR1 is DFQATT and CDR2 is SNEGSKA (reference sequence). This CDR3 comprises 14 residues. CDR3 in amino acids: CSASQRGDGTEAFF.

V usage is TRBV7-2 and J usage is TRBJ1-5; absent DNA, TCRdb's TRBD1 call cannot be checked. From germline, CDR1 is SGHTA and CDR2 FQGNSA. The CDR3 length is 15 residues. The CDR3 spells CASSLSGGGNQPQHF.

The chain recombines TRBV29-1 with TRBJ2-1. Germline loops: CDR1 SQVTM, CDR2 ANQGSEA. The CDR3 runs 14 residues. The CDR3 is CSGLPHRSYNEQFF.

The chain employs TRBV20-1 and TRBJ1-2; TCRdb names TRBD1, which stays unverified in the absence of DNA. Germline V lookup: CDR1 DFQATT, CDR2 SNEGSKA (reference sequence). There are 11 residues in the CDR3. This chain's CDR3 is CSADRGNGYTF.

This chain connects TRBV5-1 to TRBJ1-6; the D call from TCRdb, TRBD1, cannot be confirmed without DNA. Germline V CDR1 and CDR2: SGHRS, YFSETQ. The CDR3 consists of 14 residues. CDR3 protein: CASSTGDLASPLHF. Full variable domain (outside the CDR3, taken from reference TRBV5-1 and TRBJ1-6): KAGVTQTPRYLIKTRGQQVTLSCSPISGHRSVSWYQQTPGQGLQFLFEYFSETQRNKGNFPGRFSGRQFSNSRSEMNVSTLELGDSALYLCASSTGDLASPLHFGNGTRLTVT.

J is TRBJ2-1 and V is TRBV12-3 or TRBV12-4; TCRdb reports TRBD2, a call that lacks DNA to check it against. This CDR3 spans 20 amino acids. The CDR3 region is CASSSPGGGGLSPTYNEQFF.

J is TRBJ2-3 and V is TRBV4-2; the D call from TCRdb, TRBD1, cannot be confirmed without DNA. The CDR3 runs 18 residues. CDR1 and CDR2 (germline): LGHNA, YNFKEQ. The CDR3 spells CASSQGTAGASSTDTQYF.

The V call is TRBV6-1, the J call TRBJ2-7; TCRdb designates TRBD2, a call that cannot be tested without DNA. Germline V gene sequence: CDR1 MNHNS, CDR2 SASEGT. The CDR3 extends over 14 amino acids. The CDR3 is CASSLREADHEQYF.

The rearrangement uses TRBV4-1 and TRBJ1-1. The length of the CDR3 is 16 residues. Germline CDR1 reads MGHRA; CDR2 reads YSYEKL. The CDR3 sequence is CASSQVSNSRNTEAFF.

CDR3 sequence: CASSPQTSGANVLTF. V and J are TRBV7-3 and TRBJ2-6. Per the germline V gene, CDR1 is SGHTA and CDR2 is FQGTGA. This CDR3 has 15 residues.

The chain uses TRBV5-4 and TRBJ2-7; TCRdb indicates TRBD1, and absent DNA this call remains unverified. From germline, CDR1 is SGHNT and CDR2 YYREEE (reference sequence). The CDR3 extends over 16 amino acids. The CDR3 is CASSRPGQGVFEEQYF.

The chain combines TRBV6-5 with TRBJ1-2. Germline CDR1 reads MNHEY; CDR2 reads SVGAGI. There are 12 residues in the CDR3. The CDR3 loop reads CASSSPLDGYTF.

The J gene is TRBJ2-5, the V gene TRBV20-1; TCRdb proposes TRBD1, but this gene call is untestable without DNA. The CDR3 covers 15 residues. Per germline, CDR1 DFQATT and CDR2 SNEGSKA (reference sequence). The chain's CDR3 is CSARVRTAPSVTQYF.

The chain uses TRBV5-6 and TRBJ1-1. Germline V gene sequence: CDR1 SGHDT, CDR2 YYEEEE. The CDR3 length is 11 residues. Here the CDR3 reads CASSLSTEAFF.

This CDR3 is CASSFWGVGSYEQYF. The chain couples TRBV3-1 to TRBJ2-7; TCRdb designates TRBD2, a call that cannot be tested without DNA. CDR3 size: 15 residues. Germline V gene lookup returns CDR1 LGHDT and CDR2 YNNKEL (reference sequence).

This chain connects TRBV20-1 to TRBJ1-2. Germline loops: CDR1 DFQATT, CDR2 SNEGSKA (reference sequence). There are 15 residues in the CDR3. The CDR3 sequence: CSAREKGTFNYGYTF.

Here the CDR3 reads CSARGRIYEQYF. The gene calls are TRBV20-1 and TRBJ2-7. The CDR3 runs to 12 residues. Germline values: CDR1 DFQATT, CDR2 SNEGSKA (reference sequence).

The chain combines TRBV6-1 with TRBJ2-7. CDR3 length equals 15 residues. Germline V gene sequence: CDR1 MNHNS, CDR2 SASEGT. CDR3: CASSEEPFSPYEQYF.

This chain uses TRBV12-3 or TRBV12-4 with TRBJ1-2; TCRdb names TRBD1, which stays unverified in the absence of DNA. CDR3 length equals 16 residues. CDR3 amino acids: CASRTYRDSFNYGYTF.

This chain joins TRBV4-1 and TRBJ2-7; with no DNA, the TCRdb D assignment of TRBD2 cannot be verified. This CDR3 has 15 residues. The germline V gene encodes CDR1 MGHRA and CDR2 YSYEKL. The CDR3 region is CASSQVARGPYEQYF.

The chain uses TRBV5-1 and TRBJ2-3; the TCRdb D gene call, TRBD1, has no DNA to confirm it. The germline gives CDR1 SGHRS, CDR2 YFSETQ. The CDR3 length is 14 residues. CDR3 protein: CASRVEGATDTQYF.